The sequence of this T cell receptor (beta chain) was determined in a study of blood T cell repertoires in COVID-19. Study at large: Whether acute or convalescent, the COVID-19 samples came from the United States, Italy and Spain. PBMCs, B-cell-depleted T cells, or T cells were the source of the cDNA or gDNA that made up the material.

Method: immunoSEQ multiplex PCR; TCRdb's copy keeps in-frame clones and lacks some. Of over 300,000 clones detected, around four fifths appear once; the ten largest clones hold 1% to 1.5%. V gave up 7 bases and J gave up 5 bases; unmatched junction bases: 8. The CDR3 loop spans 15 amino acids. The germline gives CDR1 MDHEN, CDR2 SYDVKM. The sample consisted of peripheral blood. The source of this sequence is a woman in her 50s with acute or convalescent COVID-19. This chain uses TRBV28 with TRBJ2-3, with 11 bases fitting TRBD2. This CDR3 is CASIPPTSGGDTQYF. The DNA for the CDR3 is TGTGCCAGCATCCCCCCAACTAGCGGGGGAGATACGCAGTATTTT.